This T cell receptor beta chain emerged from a study of shared clonotypes between healthy human individuals (dated by TCRdb to 2020 to 2021). Turning to the overall study: A few men and two women, aged 18 to 49 years, made up the cohort. For each donor, CD4 naive and CD4 memory were each run on three plates, CD8 naive on two plates, and CD8 memory on one plate. The study deeply sequenced blood TCR repertoires of five healthy adults to estimate repertoire size and the extent of clonotype sharing between individuals. Libraries were prepared and TCR repertoires were sequenced by different laboratories using diverse techniques, in order to increase sequencing depth and limit assay-specific biases. Between about 0.8 and 9 billion PBMCs per donor were obtained by leukapheresis. Overall results and qualifications from the work: Sampling was restricted to blood, and TCR repertoires in tissue are likely to differ from TCR repertoires in blood. Approximately 5% of naive CD4, around 3.5% of naive CD8, about 2.1% of memory CD4, and more than 0.35% of memory CD8 clonotypes were shared across a handful of donors. Based on pairwise subsampling, the degree of clonotype sharing among donors was expected to be affected by sequencing depth. Even with the large sequencing depth, rarefaction of the sorted-subset datasets indicated that sequencing was incomplete. Because the study included a small number of donors, the genetic and exposure-history diversity represented was limited. Naive subsets generally had larger estimated clonotype richness than memory subsets did. Clonotypes shared by all four sorted-subset donors showed higher generation probabilities than non-shared clonotypes.

Sequences MDHEN (CDR1) and SYDVKM (CDR2) are obtained from the germline V gene. The CDR3 runs 14 amino acids, cysteine and phenylalanine included. Solely the CDR3 DNA is kept, with 42 bases framed from the first base. V loses 5 bases of germline sequence and J loses 5 bases, and the interval between the two ends is 13 bases. In the case of this clone: Its cognate antigen has yet to be identified. Base qualities are not provided; no much larger clone lies one nucleotide away.

TCR CDR3 regions were amplified from genomic DNA by multiplex PCR using the deep immunoSEQ assay. Extracted genomic DNA from each cell subset was spread evenly across all wells of several immunoSEQ 96-well plates, with each plate serving as a replicate. For sorted subsets, roughly 200 ng of genomic DNA, equivalent to 25,000 to 35,000 T cell genomes, went into each replicate PCR. Purified libraries were quantified with a Qubit 3.0 fluorometer, sized on a Bioanalyzer 2100, and re-quantified with the KAPA Library Quantification kit. Every immunoSEQ 96-well plate was sequenced on a dedicated single-read 150-cycle Illumina NextSeq 550 flow cell. In the original analysis: The immunoSEQ output contained only junctional sequences without quality scores, so filtering could not match that applied to full-length reads. To assign V/J genes and CDR3, sequences were annotated against IMGT germline references using PyIR, a Python wrapper for IgBLAST v1.9. Reads with weak V/J assignments (E-value above 1e-6), missing CDR3, stop codons, out-of-frame junctions, or ambiguous translated residues were removed. V3J clonotypes were defined by identical inferred V gene, J gene, and CDR3 amino acid sequence. Percentage overlap between repertoires was calculated by dividing the number of shared unique clonotypes by the size of the smaller repertoire. Repertoire richness was assessed with RTK rarefaction, the Chao1 estimator, and Recon v2.1 estimates of unobserved clonotypes. OLGA was used to compute generation probabilities for all TCRbeta clonotypes that the gDNA method yielded from a few donors. The clones in this table, taken by TCRdb from immuneACCESS, are in-frame only. Not every clone is retained; where verified, under half of the shortfall comes from an unresolved V gene, and the cause of the rest is unknown. V and J calls and clone size are given by that table; D and trimming were obtained from the DNA. The table for this sample lists roughly 2,500,000 clones; approximately 94% of them were counted only once. The top ten clones comprise around 0.4% of the sample.

The donors were healthy, HIV-negative adults who had no recently reported acute infections or vaccinations. Every donor was a Caucasian adult living in Nashville, Tennessee, USA. CD4+ T cells were enriched by magnetic negative selection, after which naive cells were positively selected on CD45RA and the negative fraction was taken as the memory subset. After blood collection by leukapheresis, PBMCs were isolated using Ficoll-Histopaque density gradient centrifugation and then cryopreserved in the vapor phase of liquid nitrogen. Purity and quantity of every magnetically sorted T cell population were checked by analytical flow cytometry. Genomic DNA was isolated from each sorted fraction and quantified by UV absorbance on a Nanodrop 2000c.

The rearranged segments are TRBV28 and TRBJ2-1; the D segment cannot be called with confidence. Specimen: naive CD4+ T cells from PBMCs. The cell subset or site tag for this specimen amounts to: CD45RA+ positively selected. The sequence was obtained from a man aged 18 to 30 in good health. Some clones in this sample may be carry-over from other donors' samples. The bases are TGTGCCAGCAGTCGGGCCTCCTTCCACAATGAGCAGTTCTTC. Its translation reads: CASSRASFHNEQFF.